The rows below give T cell receptor beta chains drawn from one sample of a study of sequential checkpoint blockade in melanoma. Here immunoSEQ multiplex PCR was the method, and the copy in TCRdb shows in-frame clones only, minus some. Altogether about 40,000 clones are present, about 83% being singletons, with the ten largest covering about 5.5%. The sequences come from CD8+ T cells sorted from blood (inferred from file names), collected from a patient given nivolumab and ipilimumab in sequence. All receptors come from a human donor with melanoma. Both conserved end residues are part of each CDR3. A D gene is named only where the DNA matches it firmly. Not all rows give a size; the values are once, few, many and, for expanded clones, a class.

>.|TRBV7-3|.|TRBJ1-1
CASSLNTGRDTEAFF
TGTGCCAGCAGCTTAAACACAGGGCGGGACACTGAAGCTTTCTTT
>.|TRBV7-9|.|TRBJ1-1
CASSSVDTRLVF
TGTGCCAGCAGCTCCGTAGACACCCGCCTGGTCTTT
>.|TRBV28|.|TRBJ2-1
CASSRMEGRYNEQFF
TGTGCCAGCAGTCGGATGGAGGGTCGGTACAATGAGCAGTTCTTC
>.|TRBV6-5|.|TRBJ2-1
CASSHRNTRDEQFF
TGTGCCAGCAGTCACCGCAATACTCGGGATGAGCAGTTCTTC
>.|TRBV19|.|TRBJ2-1
CASSIGVGKYEQFF
TGTGCCAGTAGTATAGGGGTCGGGAAATATGAGCAGTTCTTC
>.|TRBV27|.|TRBJ1-2
CASSMGGSNGYTF
TGTGCCAGCAGTATGGGGGGGTCGAATGGCTACACCTTC
>.|TRBV9|.|TRBJ1-2
CASSVGSWGYTF
TGTGCCAGCAGCGTAGGGAGTTGGGGCTACACCTTC
>.|TRBV5-1|TRBD1|TRBJ1-2
CASSRGLGGDYGYTF
TGCGCCAGCAGTCGCGGGCTAGGGGGCGACTATGGCTACACCTTC
>once|TRBV29-1|TRBD1|TRBJ2-1
CSVEALPGGREQFF
TGCAGCGTTGAAGCCCTCCCAGGGGGCAGGGAGCAGTTCTTC
>.|TRBV6-1|.|TRBJ1-2
CASSENSYGYTF
TGTGCCAGCAGTGAAAACAGCTATGGCTACACCTTC
>.|TRBV9|.|TRBJ2-7
CASSVDGGGLYEQYF
TGTGCCAGCAGCGTAGATGGGGGAGGCCTTTACGAGCAGTACTTC
>few|TRBV10-1|.|TRBJ2-1
CASSDGGEQFF
TGCGCCAGCAGTGACGGCGGGGAGCAGTTCTTC
>.|TRBV6-5|.|TRBJ1-2
CASSYSTEGTPTPYTF
TGTGCCAGCAGTTACTCGACCGAAGGGACACCTACCCCCTACACCTTC
>.|TRBV6-4|TRBD1|TRBJ2-3
CASSSGTGDVDTQYF
TGTGCCAGCAGTAGTGGGACAGGGGACGTAGATACGCAGTATTTT
>once|TRBV28|TRBD1|TRBJ2-2
CASSLSGQHTGELFF
TGTGCCAGCAGTTTATCGGGACAGCACACCGGGGAGCTGTTTTTT
>few|TRBV6-4|TRBD1|TRBJ2-7
CASSDRPGQGDEQYF
TGTGCCAGCAGTGACCGACCGGGACAGGGCGACGAGCAGTACTTC
>.|TRBV5-8|TRBD1|TRBJ1-5
CASSLGTGEQPQHF
TGTGCCAGCAGCTTGGGGACAGGGGAGCAGCCCCAGCATTTT
>.|TRBV29-1|TRBD1|TRBJ2-5
CSVVKGGLETQYF
TGCAGCGTGGTTAAAGGGGGCTTGGAGACCCAGTACTTC
>.|TRBV7-9|TRBD1|TRBJ2-5
CASSTRGRETQYF
TGTGCCAGCAGCACCAGGGGGCGGGAGACCCAGTACTTC
>.|TRBV4-1|TRBD2|TRBJ2-7
CASSSGLAGRYEQYF
TGCGCCAGCAGCTCCGGACTAGCGGGTCGCTACGAGCAGTACTTC